This T cell receptor (beta chain) was found in a study of T cells in Graves' hyperthyroidism and ophthalmopathy. Study-wide findings and caveats: Most thyroid clonotypes with frequency above 0.001 were detected in blood.

Germline V gene sequence: CDR1 KGHDR, CDR2 SFDVKD. This CDR3 comprises 15 residues. V shed 3 bases, J shed 6 bases, and the junction held 7 bases outside the gene matches. At least ten counts were recorded for this clonotype. Its antigen is undetermined. The CDR3 regions of TCR beta were amplified from RNA transcripts. The primer set for the first-round RT-PCR of the TCR CDR3 was HTBI. MiXCR, run by TCRdb on the multiplex PCR reads, gives a single entry per CDR3 protein. The data contain 350,000 to 400,000 distinct CDR3 sequences, around 20% of them seen just once; the ten biggest clones take up roughly two fifths.

Sequenced: blood. This clonotype originated in a man aged 18 to 29 with Graves' ophthalmopathy. The V and J genes are TRBV24-1 and TRBJ1-5, with TRBD1 identical over 7 bases. Here the CDR3 DNA reads TGTGCCACCAGTGATGGAACAGGGGAAAGTCAGCCCCAGCATTTT. Protein sequence: CATSDGTGESQPQHF.